This T cell receptor (beta chain) was captured by sequencing in a study of T cell repertoires in cytomegalovirus infection. The overall study: Indications of both CMV infection and matching HLA type were provided by public TCR beta signatures.

Trimming at V came to 2 bases and at J to 1 base, leaving 8 bases not matched to a gene. Germline-derived CDR1 and CDR2 are KGHSH and LQKENI. The CDR3 has 17 residues. TCRdb re-called the reads with MiXCR, one entry per CDR3 protein. The sample gives tens of thousands of distinct CDR3 sequences, about 4% of which show up once; around a fifth is in the top ten. In this sample, this clonotype turned up many times. This clonotype was obtained from a human donor in good health (CMV status not recorded). Some clones in this sample may be carry-over from other donors' samples. The chain recombines TRBV18 with TRBJ2-3; 8 bases are a match to TRBD2. The sample consisted of PBMCs. CDR3 region: CASSPDPAGEGTDTQYF. The CDR3 nucleotides are TGTGCCAGCTCACCAGATCCAGCGGGAGAGGGCACAGATACGCAGTATTTT. The full variable domain, rest sourced from reference TRBV18 and TRBJ2-3, is NAGVMQNPRHLVRRRGQEARLRCSPMKGHSHVYWYRQLPEEGLKFMVYLQKENIIDESGMPKERFSAEFPKEGPSILRIQQVVRGDSAAYFCASSPDPAGEGTDTQYFGPGTRLTVL.